This TCR beta chain derives from a study of T-cell reconstitution after alpha-beta-depleted transplantation in children. Regarding this clonotype: Antigen unknown.

Study results and caveats: About two months after transplant, alpha-beta T cells reportedly came from several hundred expanded graft clones. T-cell numbers and diversity one year post-transplant derived largely from freshly generated T cells.

Unique molecular identifiers featured in how the TCRbeta library was prepared. TCRdb redid the calling of the PCR reads with MiXCR, one entry per CDR3 protein. The table records approximately 230,000 distinct CDR3 sequences, about 24% of them present only once. This clonotype was obtained from a female patient under 10 years old who had a stem cell transplant for congenital amegakaryocytic thrombocytopenia, so the T cells may come from the graft donor. Sequenced material: PBMCs, mostly from graft donor cells, taken 360 days after TCRalphabeta/CD19-depleted stem cell transplant.

CDR3 protein: CASSPQGASGRQANVLTF. CDR3 sequence (DNA): TGCGCCAGCAGCCCTCAAGGGGCTAGCGGGAGACAGGCGAACGTCCTGACTTTC. V usage is TRBV4-1 and J usage is TRBJ2-6, with 10 bases matching TRBD2. V dropped 4 bases and J dropped 10; count of bases not matched to a gene: 16. Looked up from germline, CDR1 is MGHRA and CDR2 is YSYEKL. This CDR3 has 18 residues.